These 18 T cell receptor beta chains share one sample of origin, sequenced in a study of T cells in Graves' hyperthyroidism and ophthalmopathy (dated by TCRdb to between 2018 and 2021). Libraries were built with multiplex PCR. Instrument used: Illumina HiSeq 2000. Amplification of TCR beta CDR3 regions was carried out from RNA transcripts. The TCR CDR3 was subjected to a first round of RT-PCR using the HTBI primer set and the Qiagen OneStep RT-PCR kit. The public reads were reanalyzed by TCRdb: fastp trimming at Q25, MiXCR alignment, in-frame beta chains only. Each record represents a unique CDR3 protein, reported with the most common genes and DNA among its rows. The sample profile shows some 300,000 distinct CDR3 sequences; roughly 19% of them were found once. Approximately 35% of the sample is taken by the ten largest. The material sequenced was blood. The receptors were gathered from a man over 45 with Graves' ophthalmopathy.

This clonotype has a count of ten or more. The CDR3 is CASSAGTYNEQFF. CDR3 DNA: TGTGCCAGCAGTGCAGGAACATACAATGAGCAGTTCTTC. The chain carries TRBV2 and TRBJ2-1, with D unclear. The germline V gene encodes CDR1 SNHLY and CDR2 FYNNEI. V lost 4 bases to trimming and J lost 4 bases, with 8 bases between them. CDR3 length equals 13 residues.

The rearrangement uses TRBV7-8 and TRBJ1-3, with 9 bases aligning to TRBD1. The CDR3 is 16 amino acids. Germline CDR1 reads SGHVS; CDR2 reads FQNEAQ. V trimming: 4 bases; J trimming: 1 base; junction bases outside the gene matches: 5. CDR3: CASSSTTGGSGNTIYF. Written as DNA, the CDR3 is TGTGCCAGCAGCTCTACGACAGGGGGATCTGGAAACACCATATATTTT. The entire variable domain, with the rest obtained from reference TRBV7-8 and TRBJ1-3, is as follows: GAGVSQSPRYKVAKRGQDVALRCDPISGHVSLFWYQQALGQGPEFLTYFQNEAQLDKSGLPSDRFFAERPEGSVSTLKIQRTQQEDSAVYLCASSSTTGGSGNTIYFGEGSWLTVV.

This clonotype has at least ten counts. The rearrangement links TRBV28 to TRBJ2-1; D might be TRBD2 (5 bases). Trimming removed 1 base from V and 8 bases from J, with 12 bases in between. The germline V gene has CDR1 MDHEN and CDR2 SYDVKM. This CDR3 region has 14 residues. Here the CDR3 DNA reads TGTGCCAGCAGTTTATCGGGGAGCATGGATGAGCAGTTCTTC. Translating it yields CASSLSGSMDEQFF.

The table lists this clonotype with many counts. The chain has TRBV30 and TRBJ1-2; 7 bases line up with TRBD1. The CDR3 spans 15 residues. CDR1 is GTSNPN and CDR2 is SVGIG in the germline V gene (reference sequence). The J segment lost 0 bases and the V segment lost 0 bases, leaving 4 bases of the junction unmatched. CDR3 nucleotides: TGTGCCTGGAGTGTAGGGACAGCCACTAACTATGGCTACACCTTC. Translation gives CAWSVGTATNYGYTF.

In this sample, this clonotype turned up many times. The chain carries TRBV20-1 and TRBJ2-5; the D is unclear. The CDR3 is 16 residues long. V gave up 2 bases and J gave up 1 base, with 17 bases separating them. Germline CDR1 and CDR2: DFQATT and SNEGSKA (reference sequence). CDR3 coding DNA: TGCAGTGCTAGATCTGGACGGAGAAACCTCCAAGAGACCCAGTACTTC. Translated, it gives CSARSGRRNLQETQYF.

The chain carries TRBV6-1 and TRBJ1-2, with 7 bases aligning to TRBD1. The trim removed 3 bases at V and 8 bases at J, leaving 9 bases unmatched. The CDR3 spans 14 residues. Germline loops: CDR1 MNHNS, CDR2 SASEGT. CDR3 sequence (DNA): TGTGCCAGCAGTGACCAGGGCAGGGGGGACGGCTACACCTTC. Translated, it gives CASSDQGRGDGYTF.

The chain recombines TRBV20-1 with TRBJ2-7, with D uncertain. V was shortened by 5 bases and J by 6 bases, with 8 bases between the two germline ends. The V gene's germline CDR1 is DFQATT and CDR2 SNEGSKA (reference sequence). There are 10 residues in the CDR3. CDR3 loop: CSAPSSEQYF. The CDR3 DNA is TGCAGTGCTCCCTCCAGCGAGCAGTACTTC.

This sequence joins TRBV4-2 and TRBJ2-7; D may be TRBD1 (6 bases). The germline CDR1 and CDR2 sequences are LGHNA and YNFKEQ. The CDR3 covers 14 residues. Trimming cost V 0 bases and J 3 bases, with 9 bases left between them. CDR3 DNA sequence: TGTGCCAGCAGCCAAGATAGGGGGTACTACGAGCAGTACTTC. Translation gives CASSQDRGYYEQYF.

V gene TRBV7-2 combines with J gene TRBJ2-7, with D uncertain. V was shortened by 6 bases and J by 3 bases, with 15 bases between the two germline ends. Per germline, CDR1 SGHTA and CDR2 FQGNSA. This CDR3 spans 14 amino acids. The CDR3 here is CASRPGVYDYEQYF. CDR3 sequence (DNA): TGTGCCAGCAGGCCTGGGGTGTACGACTACGAGCAGTACTTC. Combining the CDR3 with reference TRBV7-2 and TRBJ2-7 gives the whole variable domain GAGVSQSPSNKVTEKGKDVELRCDPISGHTALYWYRQSLGQGLEFLIYFQGNSAPDKSGLPSDRFSAERTGGSVSTLTIQRTQQEDSAVYLCASRPGVYDYEQYFGPGTRLTVT.

This clonotype has a handful of counts. CDR3 DNA: TGTGCCAGCATCACAGGGGTTAGGCTTCTCTACGAGCAGTACTTC. Its translation: CASITGVRLLYEQYF. This chain uses TRBV27 with TRBJ2-7; 7 bases map to TRBD1. CDR3 size: 15 residues. The J segment lost 3 bases and the V segment lost 7 bases, leaving 12 bases of the junction unmatched. CDR1 is MNHEY and CDR2 is SMNVEV in the germline V gene (reference sequence).

This clonotype was seen a handful of times. This chain joins TRBV20-1 and TRBJ2-3; TRBD2 matches at 7 bases. There are 12 residues in the CDR3. Germline V gene lookup returns CDR1 DFQATT and CDR2 SNEGSKA (reference sequence). The CDR3 region has the DNA TGCAGCAAAAGCGGGAATCTAGATACGCAGTATTTT. Translation: CSKSGNLDTQYF.

Note on this clonotype: One end of the junction fails to match germline, which may point to a read error. The V gene is TRBV7-9, the J gene TRBJ1-3, with a possible D match to TRBD1 (5 bases). Looked up from germline, CDR1 is SEHNR and CDR2 is FQNEAQ (reference sequence). This CDR3 comprises 13 residues. The CDR3 nucleotides read TGTGCCGGCAGCCGGACATTGGGAAACACCATATATTTT. It codes for CAGSRTLGNTIYF.

This clonotype was found many times. CDR3 in DNA: TGTGCCAGCAGCGTAGGGGCGGGTTTTGGGACCGGGGAGCTGTTTTTT. Translated: CASSVGAGFGTGELFF. The rearrangement links TRBV9 to TRBJ2-2, with D possibly matching TRBD2 (5 bases). V gave up 0 bases and J gave up 5 bases, with 14 bases separating them. This CDR3 has 16 amino acids. Germline assignment: CDR1 SGDLS and CDR2 YYNGEE.

This clonotype was seen ten or more times. The chain has TRBV30 and TRBJ1-5, with 9 bases identical to TRBD1. V was clipped by 3 bases and J by 3 bases; unmatched bases: 3. The CDR3 is made up of 14 amino acids. Germline-derived CDR1 and CDR2 are GTSNPN and SVGIG (reference sequence). The CDR3 loop reads CAWSRDRDNQPQHF. The CDR3 nucleotides are TGTGCCTGGAGCCGGGACAGGGACAATCAGCCCCAGCATTTT.

This clonotype was observed many times. V is TRBV20-1 and J is TRBJ2-7; the D is unclear. The germline CDR1 and CDR2 sequences are DFQATT and SNEGSKA (reference sequence). The ends were cut back, 4 bases at V and 1 base at J, with 11 bases in the middle. The CDR3 is made up of 13 amino acids. The CDR3 DNA sequence: TGCAGTGCTAAGCCCCCGGCATCCTACGAGCAGTACTTC. This encodes CSAKPPASYEQYF.

This clonotype was counted at least ten times. The chain recombines TRBV11-3 with TRBJ2-1; D perhaps matches TRBD2 (5 bases). There are 14 residues in the CDR3. The V gene's germline CDR1 is SGHNT and CDR2 YENEEA. Trimming removed 2 bases at V and 7 bases at J, with 12 bases between. CDR3 in DNA: TGTGCCAGCAGCTTAATCCCGGGAAAAAATGAGCAGTTCTTC. Its protein product is CASSLIPGKNEQFF.

This clonotype was found a few times. The chain uses TRBV5-1 and TRBJ2-1; D might be TRBD1 (5 bases). This CDR3 has 15 residues. V was pared by 2 bases and J by 7 bases, with 16 bases between. The V gene's germline CDR1 is SGHRS and CDR2 YFSETQ. The CDR3 loop reads CASSLLPGPQNEQFF. In nucleotides, the CDR3 is TGCGCCAGCAGCTTACTCCCAGGGCCCCAAAATGAGCAGTTCTTC.

This clonotype has only a few counts. This chain joins TRBV6-7 and TRBJ2-1; possible D gene TRBD2, 6 bases. TRBV6-7 is labeled an ORF, and its function is uncertain. V was pared by 5 bases and J by 1 base, with 15 bases between. This CDR3 region has 16 residues. CDR3 protein: CASSPRLVESYNEQFF. In DNA, the CDR3 is TGTGCCAGCAGTCCACGACTAGTTGAGTCCTACAATGAGCAGTTCTTC.